The source of this T cell receptor (beta chain) is a study of shared clonotypes between healthy human individuals. Study information: Donors had three CD4 naive, three CD4 memory, two CD8 naive and one CD8 memory plate apiece.

This was a deep-level run. Replicate PCRs from sorted subsets contained around 200 ng DNA, which is tens of thousands of T cell genomes. Only in-frame clones appear in the TCRdb table, and some are missing; sequencing was by immunoSEQ multiplex PCR. The table records a few million clones, more than 85% of them present only once. Study-wide findings and caveats: When compared with the clonotypes that were shared by all four sorted-subset donors, the non-shared clonotypes turned out to have lower generation probabilities.

Points on this clone: The antigen remains undetermined.

V lost 9 bases to trimming and J lost 3 bases; unmatched junction nucleotides: 7. The CDR3 has 13 residues. Germline-derived CDR1 and CDR2 are MDHEN and SYDVKM. The source is a man younger than 35 in good health. Some clones in this sample may be carry-over from other donors' samples. The V gene is TRBV28, the J gene TRBJ1-2; TRBD1 agrees at 7 bases. The material sequenced was naive CD4+ T cells from PBMCs. Subset described: CD45RA+ positively selected. CDR3 loop: CASRQGIDYGYTF. The CDR3 coding sequence is TGTGCCAGTAGACAGGGTATAGACTATGGCTACACCTTC.